This T cell receptor (beta chain) is drawn from a study of blood T cell repertoires in COVID-19. Study as a whole: Some COVID-19 samples were acute and others convalescent; all came from the United States, Italy and Spain. From T cells, B-cell-depleted T cells, or PBMCs came the material, which was cDNA or gDNA.

The V and J ends lost 8 bases and 6 bases, in that order; junction bases with no gene match: 3. This CDR3 is built from 12 residues. The authors' processing: Estimates of nucleated cell counts were drawn from the amplification of reference gene primers. Profiling relied on immunoSEQ multiplex PCR, and the TCRdb table lists in-frame clones only, not all of them. The V and J calls and clone size come from that table; D and trimming were worked out from the DNA. The table lists over 70,000 clones, 75% to 90% of them singletons, with 11% in the top ten. This chain joins TRBV12-3 or TRBV12-4 and TRBJ1-4; 7 bases map to TRBD1. The sequence came from a man older than 75 with acute or convalescent COVID-19. The sequenced sample was peripheral blood. CDR3 sequence reads: CASQGVDEKLFF. In nucleotides, the CDR3 is TGTGCCAGCCAGGGGGTCGATGAAAAACTGTTTTTT.